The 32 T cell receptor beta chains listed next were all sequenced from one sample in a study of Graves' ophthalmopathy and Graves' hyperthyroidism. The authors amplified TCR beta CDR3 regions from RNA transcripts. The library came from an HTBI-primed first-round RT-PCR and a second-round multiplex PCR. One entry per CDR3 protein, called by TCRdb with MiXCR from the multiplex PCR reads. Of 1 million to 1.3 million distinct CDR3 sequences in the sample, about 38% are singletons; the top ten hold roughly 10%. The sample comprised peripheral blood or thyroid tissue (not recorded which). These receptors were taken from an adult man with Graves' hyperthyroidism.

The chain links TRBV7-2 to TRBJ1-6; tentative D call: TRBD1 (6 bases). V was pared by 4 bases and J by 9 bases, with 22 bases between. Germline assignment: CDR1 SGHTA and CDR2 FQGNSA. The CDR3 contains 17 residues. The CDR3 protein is CASSSNRAIGGSSPLHF. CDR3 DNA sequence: TGTGCCAGCAGCTCGAACAGGGCTATAGGGGGAAGTTCACCCCTCCACTTT.

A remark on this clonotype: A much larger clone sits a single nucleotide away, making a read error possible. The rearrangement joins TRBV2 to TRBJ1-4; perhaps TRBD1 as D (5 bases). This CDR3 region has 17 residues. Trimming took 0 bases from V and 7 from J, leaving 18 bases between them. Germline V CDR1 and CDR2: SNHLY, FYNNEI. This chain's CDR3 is CASSEARRGYLGEKLFF. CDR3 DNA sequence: TGTGCCAGCAGTGAAGCGCGCCGGGGCTACTTAGGTGAAAAACTGTTTTTT.

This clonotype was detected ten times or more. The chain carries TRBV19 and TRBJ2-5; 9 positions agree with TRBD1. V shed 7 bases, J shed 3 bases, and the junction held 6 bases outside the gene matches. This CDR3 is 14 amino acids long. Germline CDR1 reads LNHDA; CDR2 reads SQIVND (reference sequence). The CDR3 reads CASTRGTGKETQYF. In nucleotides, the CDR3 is TGTGCCAGTACCAGAGGGACAGGGAAAGAGACCCAGTACTTC.

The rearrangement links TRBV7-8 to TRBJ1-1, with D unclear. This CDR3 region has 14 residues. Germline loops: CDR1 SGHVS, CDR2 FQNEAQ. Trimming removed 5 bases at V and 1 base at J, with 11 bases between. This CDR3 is CASSVGFRNTEAFF. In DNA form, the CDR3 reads TGTGCCAGCAGCGTTGGTTTTAGGAACACTGAAGCTTTCTTT.

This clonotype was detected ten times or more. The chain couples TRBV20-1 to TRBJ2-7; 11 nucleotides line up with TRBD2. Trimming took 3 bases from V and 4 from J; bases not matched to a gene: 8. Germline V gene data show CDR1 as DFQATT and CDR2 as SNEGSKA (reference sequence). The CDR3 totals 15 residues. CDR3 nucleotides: TGCAGTGCTAGGACTCAGACTAGCGGGATGTACGAGCAGTACTTC. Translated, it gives CSARTQTSGMYEQYF.

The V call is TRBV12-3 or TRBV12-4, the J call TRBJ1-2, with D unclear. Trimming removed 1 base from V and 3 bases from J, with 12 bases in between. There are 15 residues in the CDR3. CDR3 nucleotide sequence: TGTGCCAGCAGTTTAGGAGGGAATCGGGACTATGGCTACACCTTC. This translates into CASSLGGNRDYGYTF.

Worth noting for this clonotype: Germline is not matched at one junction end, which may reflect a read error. This CDR3 reads CASSPDAGQLNTGELFF. CDR3 bases: TGCGCCAGCAGCCCCGACGCCGGGCAGCTGAACACTGGGGAGCTGTTTTTT. This sequence joins TRBV5-1 and TRBJ2-2; D gene ambiguous. This CDR3 contains 17 residues. Germline assignment: CDR1 SGHRS and CDR2 YFSETQ.

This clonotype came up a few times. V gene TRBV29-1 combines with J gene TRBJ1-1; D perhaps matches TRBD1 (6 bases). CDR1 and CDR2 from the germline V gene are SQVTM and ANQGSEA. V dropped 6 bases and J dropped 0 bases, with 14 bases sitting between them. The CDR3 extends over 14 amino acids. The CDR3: CSVQEGGMNTEAFF. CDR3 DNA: TGCAGCGTGCAGGAGGGGGGAATGAACACTGAAGCTTTCTTT.

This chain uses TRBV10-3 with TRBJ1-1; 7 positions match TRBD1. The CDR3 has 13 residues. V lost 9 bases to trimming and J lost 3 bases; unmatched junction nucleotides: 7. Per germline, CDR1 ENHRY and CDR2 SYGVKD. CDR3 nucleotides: TGTGCCATGAGACAGGGCCAAGACACTGAAGCTTTCTTT. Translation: CAMRQGQDTEAFF.

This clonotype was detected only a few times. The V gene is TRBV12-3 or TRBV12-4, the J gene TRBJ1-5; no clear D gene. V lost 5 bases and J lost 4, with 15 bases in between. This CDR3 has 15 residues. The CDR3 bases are TGTGCCAGCAGTCCACAAGGGATAACTAATCAGCCCCAGCATTTT. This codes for CASSPQGITNQPQHF.

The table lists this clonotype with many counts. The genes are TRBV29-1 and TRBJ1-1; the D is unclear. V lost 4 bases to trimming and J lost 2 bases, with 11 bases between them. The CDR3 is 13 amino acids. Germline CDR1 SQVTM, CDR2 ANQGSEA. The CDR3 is CSVGGRPNTEAFF. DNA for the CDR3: TGCAGCGTTGGAGGGAGGCCCAACACTGAAGCTTTCTTT.

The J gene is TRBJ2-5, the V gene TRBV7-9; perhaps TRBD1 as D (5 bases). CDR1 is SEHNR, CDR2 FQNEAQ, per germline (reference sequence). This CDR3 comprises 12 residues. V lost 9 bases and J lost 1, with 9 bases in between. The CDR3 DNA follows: TGTGCCAGTTGGGGCATCCAAGAGACCCAGTACTTC. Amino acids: CASWGIQETQYF.

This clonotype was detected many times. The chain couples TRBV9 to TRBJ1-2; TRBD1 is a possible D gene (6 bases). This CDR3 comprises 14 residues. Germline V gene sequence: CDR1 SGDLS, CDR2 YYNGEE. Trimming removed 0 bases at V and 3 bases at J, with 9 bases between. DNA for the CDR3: TGTGCCAGCAGCGTAGCCAGGGGCGACTATGGCTACACCTTC. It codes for CASSVARGDYGYTF.

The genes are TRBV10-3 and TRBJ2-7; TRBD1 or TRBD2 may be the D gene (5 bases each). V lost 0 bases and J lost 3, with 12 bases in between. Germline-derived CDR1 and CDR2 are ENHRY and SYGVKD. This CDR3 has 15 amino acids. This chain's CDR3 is CAISESAVGGYEQYF. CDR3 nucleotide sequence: TGTGCCATCAGTGAGTCGGCGGTTGGGGGCTACGAGCAGTACTTC.

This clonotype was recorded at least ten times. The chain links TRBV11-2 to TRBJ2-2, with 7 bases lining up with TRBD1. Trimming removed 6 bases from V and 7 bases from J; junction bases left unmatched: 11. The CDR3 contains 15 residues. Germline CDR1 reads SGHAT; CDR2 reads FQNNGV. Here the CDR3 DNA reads TGTGCCAGCAGTAAAGGACAGGCCCTTGGCGGGGAGCTGTTTTTT. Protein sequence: CASSKGQALGGELFF.

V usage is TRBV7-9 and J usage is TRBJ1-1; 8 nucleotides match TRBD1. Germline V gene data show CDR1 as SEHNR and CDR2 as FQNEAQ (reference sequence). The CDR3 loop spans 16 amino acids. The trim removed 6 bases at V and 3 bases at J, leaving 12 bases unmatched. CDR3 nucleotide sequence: TGTGCCAGCAGTCAGCCCAGGGGGCGTAGGGACACTGAAGCTTTCTTT. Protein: CASSQPRGRRDTEAFF.

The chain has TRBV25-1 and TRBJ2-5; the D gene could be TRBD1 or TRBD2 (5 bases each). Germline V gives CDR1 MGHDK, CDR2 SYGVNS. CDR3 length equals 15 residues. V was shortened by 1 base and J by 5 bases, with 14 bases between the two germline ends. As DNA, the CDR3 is TGTGCCAGCAGTGAATTCCCGGGGCTGAGGGAGACCCAGTACTTC. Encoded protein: CASSEFPGLRETQYF.

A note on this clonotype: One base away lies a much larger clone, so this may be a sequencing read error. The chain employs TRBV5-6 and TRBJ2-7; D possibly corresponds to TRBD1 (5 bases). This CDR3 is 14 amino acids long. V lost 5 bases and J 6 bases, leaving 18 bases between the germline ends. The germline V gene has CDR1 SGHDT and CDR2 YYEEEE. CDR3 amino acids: CASRHTITRAEQYF. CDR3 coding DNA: TGTGCCAGCAGACACACTATCACCAGGGCCGAGCAGTACTTC.

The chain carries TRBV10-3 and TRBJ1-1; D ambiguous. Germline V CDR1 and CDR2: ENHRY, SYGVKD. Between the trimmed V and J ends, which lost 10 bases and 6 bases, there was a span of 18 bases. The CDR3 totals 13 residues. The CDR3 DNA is TGTGCCAGCGGTTACTCCCTCCTGGCTGAAGCTTTCTTT. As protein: CASGYSLLAEAFF.

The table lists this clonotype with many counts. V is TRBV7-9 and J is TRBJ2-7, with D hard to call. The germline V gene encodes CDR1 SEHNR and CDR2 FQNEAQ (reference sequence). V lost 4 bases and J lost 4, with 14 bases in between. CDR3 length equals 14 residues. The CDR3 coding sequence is TGTGCCAGCAGCTACACAGCGACGGGTTACGAGCAGTACTTC. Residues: CASSYTATGYEQYF.

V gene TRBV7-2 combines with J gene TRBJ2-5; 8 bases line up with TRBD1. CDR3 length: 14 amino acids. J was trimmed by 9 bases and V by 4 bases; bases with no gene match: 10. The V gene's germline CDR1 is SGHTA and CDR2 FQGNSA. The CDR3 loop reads CASSSRQGNQPQYF. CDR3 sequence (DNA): TGTGCCAGCAGCTCTCGACAGGGGAATCAGCCCCAGTACTTC.

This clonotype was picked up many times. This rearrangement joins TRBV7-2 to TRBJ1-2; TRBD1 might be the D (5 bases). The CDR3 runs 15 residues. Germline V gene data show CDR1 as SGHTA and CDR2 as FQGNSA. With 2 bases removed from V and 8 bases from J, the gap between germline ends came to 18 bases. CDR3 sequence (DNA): TGTGCCAGCAGCTTAATCGTTTTGGGCGGGGACGGCTACACCTTC. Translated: CASSLIVLGGDGYTF. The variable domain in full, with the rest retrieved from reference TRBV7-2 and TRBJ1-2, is GAGVSQSPSNKVTEKGKDVELRCDPISGHTALYWYRQSLGQGLEFLIYFQGNSAPDKSGLPSDRFSAERTGGSVSTLTIQRTQQEDSAVYLCASSLIVLGGDGYTFGSGTRLTVV.

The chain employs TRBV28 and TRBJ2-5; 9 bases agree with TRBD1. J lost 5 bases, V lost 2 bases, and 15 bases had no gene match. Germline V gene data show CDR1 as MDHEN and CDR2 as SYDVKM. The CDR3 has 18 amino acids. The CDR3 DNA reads TGTGCCAGCAGTTTACAGTCCGGGTACAGGGGGCTTGGGGAGACCCAGTACTTC. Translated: CASSLQSGYRGLGETQYF. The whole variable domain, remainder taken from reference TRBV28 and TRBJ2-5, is DVKVTQSSRYLVKRTGEKVFLECVQDMDHENMFWYRQDPGLGLRLIYFSYDVKMKEKGDIPEGYSVSREKKERFSLILESASTNQTSMYLCASSLQSGYRGLGETQYFGPGTRLLVL.

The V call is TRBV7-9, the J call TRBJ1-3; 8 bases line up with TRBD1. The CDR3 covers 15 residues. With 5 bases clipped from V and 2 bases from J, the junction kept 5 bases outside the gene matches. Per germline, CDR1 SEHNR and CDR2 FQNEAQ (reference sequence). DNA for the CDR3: TGTGCCAGCAGCCAACGGGGACAGGCTGGAAACACCATATATTTT. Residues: CASSQRGQAGNTIYF.

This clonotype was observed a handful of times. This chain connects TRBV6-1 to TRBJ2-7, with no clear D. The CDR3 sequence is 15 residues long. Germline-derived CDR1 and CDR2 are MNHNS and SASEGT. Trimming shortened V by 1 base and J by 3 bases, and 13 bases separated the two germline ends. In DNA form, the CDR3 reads TGTGCCAGCAGTGAAGAAGCGACTGTAATCTACGAGCAGTACTTC. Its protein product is CASSEEATVIYEQYF.

The CDR3 loop is CASSLPDRGGGYTF. The CDR3 DNA is TGTGCCAGCAGCTTACCGGACAGGGGTGGTGGCTACACCTTC. The chain is built from TRBV5-4 and TRBJ1-2; 9 bases match TRBD1. There are 14 residues in the CDR3. V lost 2 bases, J lost 7 bases, and 6 bases stayed unmatched. CDR1 is SGHNT, CDR2 YYREEE, per germline (reference sequence).

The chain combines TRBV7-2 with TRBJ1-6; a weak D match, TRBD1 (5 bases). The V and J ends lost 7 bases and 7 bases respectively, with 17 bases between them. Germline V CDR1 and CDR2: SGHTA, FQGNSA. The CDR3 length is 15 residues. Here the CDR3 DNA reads TGTGCCAGCAACCAATCGGGGGTATTGAATTCACCCCTCCACTTT. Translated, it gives CASNQSGVLNSPLHF. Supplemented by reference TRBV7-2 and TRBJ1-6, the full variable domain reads GAGVSQSPSNKVTEKGKDVELRCDPISGHTALYWYRQSLGQGLEFLIYFQGNSAPDKSGLPSDRFSAERTGGSVSTLTIQRTQQEDSAVYLCASNQSGVLNSPLHFGNGTRLTVT.

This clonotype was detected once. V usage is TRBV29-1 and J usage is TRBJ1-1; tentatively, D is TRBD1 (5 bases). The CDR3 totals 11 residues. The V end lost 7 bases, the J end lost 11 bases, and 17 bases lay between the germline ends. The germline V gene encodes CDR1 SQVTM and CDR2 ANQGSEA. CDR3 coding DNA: TGCAGCGCATTAACAGGTCTATCGGCTTTCTTT. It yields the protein CSALTGLSAFF.

The chain's CDR3 is CAITPDRGRNYGYTF. CDR3 nucleotide sequence: TGTGCCATCACGCCGGACAGGGGGAGGAACTATGGCTACACCTTC. The rearrangement joins TRBV10-3 to TRBJ1-2; 10 nucleotides align to TRBD1. The CDR3 consists of 15 residues. Trimming cost V 7 bases and J 2 bases; bases outside gene matches: 7. CDR1 ENHRY and CDR2 SYGVKD come from the germline V gene.

The CDR3 here is CASTMGPEYGYTF. The DNA of the CDR3 is TGTGCCAGCACCATGGGCCCAGAATATGGCTACACCTTC. The J gene is TRBJ1-2, the V gene TRBV2; D is unresolved. CDR1 SNHLY and CDR2 FYNNEI come from the germline V gene. The V end lost 7 bases, the J end lost 5 bases, and 14 bases lay between the germline ends. The CDR3 has 13 residues.

The CDR3 nucleotides are TGTGCCGGGACGGGACAGAGGAACACTGAAGCTTTCTTT. As protein: CAGTGQRNTEAFF. The rearrangement joins TRBV2 to TRBJ1-1, with TRBD1 matching 7 bases. Per germline, CDR1 SNHLY and CDR2 FYNNEI. J gave up 1 base and V 11 bases, and 7 bases lay outside the gene matches. CDR3 length: 13 residues.

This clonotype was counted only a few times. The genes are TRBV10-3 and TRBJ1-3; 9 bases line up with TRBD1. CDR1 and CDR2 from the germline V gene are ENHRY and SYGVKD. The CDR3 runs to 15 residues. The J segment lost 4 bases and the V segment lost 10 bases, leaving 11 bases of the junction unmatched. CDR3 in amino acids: CATHLGQGTGNTIYF. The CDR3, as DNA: TGTGCCACCCACTTGGGACAGGGCACCGGAAACACCATATATTTT.